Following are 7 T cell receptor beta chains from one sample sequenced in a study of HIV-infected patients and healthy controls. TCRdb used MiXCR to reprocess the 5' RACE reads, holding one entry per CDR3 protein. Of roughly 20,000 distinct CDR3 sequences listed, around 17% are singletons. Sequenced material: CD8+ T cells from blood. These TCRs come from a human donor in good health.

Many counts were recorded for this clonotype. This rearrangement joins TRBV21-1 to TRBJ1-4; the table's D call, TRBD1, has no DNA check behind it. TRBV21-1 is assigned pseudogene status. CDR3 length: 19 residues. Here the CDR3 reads CASSNFDRGQSGKNEKLFF. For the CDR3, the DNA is TGTGCCAGCAGCAACTTTGACAGGGGGCAAAGTGGGAAGAATGAAAAACTGTTTTTT.

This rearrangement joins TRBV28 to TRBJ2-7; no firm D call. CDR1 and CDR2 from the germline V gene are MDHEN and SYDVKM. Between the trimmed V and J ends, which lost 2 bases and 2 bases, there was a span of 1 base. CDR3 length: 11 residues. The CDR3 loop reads CASSLTYEQYF. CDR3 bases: TGTGCCAGCAGTTTAACCTACGAGCAGTACTTC.

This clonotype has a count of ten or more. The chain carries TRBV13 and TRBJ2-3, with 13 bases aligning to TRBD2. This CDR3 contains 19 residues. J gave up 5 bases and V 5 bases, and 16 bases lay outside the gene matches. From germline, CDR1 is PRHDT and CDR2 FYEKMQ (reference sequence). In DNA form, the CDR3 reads TGTGCCAGCAGCGATCTTGGACTAGCGGGAGAGGTCGGTCGAGATACGCAGTATTTT. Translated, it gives CASSDLGLAGEVGRDTQYF.

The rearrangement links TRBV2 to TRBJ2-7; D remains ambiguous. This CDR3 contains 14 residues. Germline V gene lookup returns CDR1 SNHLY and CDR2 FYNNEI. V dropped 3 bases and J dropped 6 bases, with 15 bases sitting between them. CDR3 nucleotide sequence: TGTGCCAGCAGTGACGATGAGCATTGGGTCGAGCAGTACTTC. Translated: CASSDDEHWVEQYF.

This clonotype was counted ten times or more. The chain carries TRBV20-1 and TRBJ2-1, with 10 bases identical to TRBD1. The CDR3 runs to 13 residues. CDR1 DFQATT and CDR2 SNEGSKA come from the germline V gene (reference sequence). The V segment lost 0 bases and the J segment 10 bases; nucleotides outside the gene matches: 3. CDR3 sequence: CSAREGTGEEQFF. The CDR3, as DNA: TGCAGTGCTAGAGAGGGGACAGGGGAAGAGCAGTTCTTC.

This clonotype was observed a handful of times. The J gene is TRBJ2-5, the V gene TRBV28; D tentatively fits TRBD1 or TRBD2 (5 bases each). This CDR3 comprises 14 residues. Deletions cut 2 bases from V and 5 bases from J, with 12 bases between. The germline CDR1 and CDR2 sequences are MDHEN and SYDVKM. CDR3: CASSLLRGGETQYF. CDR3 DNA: TGTGCCAGCAGTTTACTCCGGGGCGGCGAGACCCAGTACTTC.

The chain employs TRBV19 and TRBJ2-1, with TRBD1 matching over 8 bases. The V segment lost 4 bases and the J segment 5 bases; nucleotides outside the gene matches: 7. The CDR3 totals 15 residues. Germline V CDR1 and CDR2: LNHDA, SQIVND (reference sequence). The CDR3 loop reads CASSTSWTGNNEQFF. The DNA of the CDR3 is TGTGCCAGTAGTACCTCCTGGACAGGGAACAATGAGCAGTTCTTC.